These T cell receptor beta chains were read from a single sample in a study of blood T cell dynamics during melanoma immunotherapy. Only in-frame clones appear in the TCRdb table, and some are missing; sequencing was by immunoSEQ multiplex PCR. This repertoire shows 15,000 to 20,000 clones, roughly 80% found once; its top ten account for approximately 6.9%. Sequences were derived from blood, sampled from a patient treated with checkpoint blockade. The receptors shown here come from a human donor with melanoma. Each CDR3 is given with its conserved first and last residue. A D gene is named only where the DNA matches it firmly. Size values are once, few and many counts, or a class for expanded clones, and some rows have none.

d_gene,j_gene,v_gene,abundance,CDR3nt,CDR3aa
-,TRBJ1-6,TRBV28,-,TGTGCCAGCAGTTCGGGATTGTCCTATAATTCACCCCTCCACTTT,CASSSGLSYNSPLHF
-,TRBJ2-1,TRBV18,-,TGTGCCAGCTCACCGACGGGTGGGAGCCATGAGCAGTTCTTC,CASSPTGGSHEQFF
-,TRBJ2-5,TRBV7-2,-,TGTGCCAGCAGCTTAACAGGGACAACTGACGGGACCCAGTACTTC,CASSLTGTTDGTQYF
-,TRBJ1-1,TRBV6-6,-,TGTGCCAGCAGCTTTAGCGCGGACACTGAAGCTTTCTTT,CASSFSADTEAFF
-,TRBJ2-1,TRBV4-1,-,TGCGCCAGCAGCCAAGCGGGAGTCTCCTACAATGAGCAGTTCTTC,CASSQAGVSYNEQFF
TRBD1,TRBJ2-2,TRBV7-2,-,TGTGCCAGCACCTACTTTATTCTGAGGACAGGGAGCACCGGGGAGCTGTTTTTT,CASTYFILRTGSTGELFF
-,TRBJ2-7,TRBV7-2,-,TGCGCCAGCAGCTTACAATACGAGCAGTACTTC,CASSLQYEQYF
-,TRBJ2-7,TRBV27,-,TGTGCCAGCACCTCGGGACTGGGCTACGAGCAGTACTTC,CASTSGLGYEQYF
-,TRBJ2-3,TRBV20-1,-,TGCAGTGCTAGAGAACCGGGGACGCAGTATTTT,CSAREPGTQYF
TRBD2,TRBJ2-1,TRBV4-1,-,TGCGCCAGCAGCCAGCCCCGCCTTCAGGGACTAGCCTCCTACAATGAGCAGTTCTTC,CASSQPRLQGLASYNEQFF
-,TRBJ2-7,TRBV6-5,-,TGTGCCAGCAGTTCCCACCCTAGAGGCGGGCACGAGCAGTACTTC,CASSSHPRGGHEQYF
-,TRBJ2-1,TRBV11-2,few,TGTGCCAGCAGCCTCGGGACGGACAATGAGCAGTTCTTC,CASSLGTDNEQFF
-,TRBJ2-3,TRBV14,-,TGTGCCAGCAGCCAAGGACCCCCCGGGGGCGGAACATTCACAGATACGCAGTATTTT,CASSQGPPGGGTFTDTQYF
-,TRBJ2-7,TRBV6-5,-,TGTGCCAGCACCCGAGTCGTCGGAAGCTACGAGCAGTACTTC,CASTRVVGSYEQYF
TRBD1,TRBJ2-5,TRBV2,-,TGTGCCAGCAGTAACCGGGACAGGAAGTACCAAGAGACCCAGTACTTC,CASSNRDRKYQETQYF
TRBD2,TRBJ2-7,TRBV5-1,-,TGCGCCAGCAGCCTCCATGGGAGCGGGGGACCCTACGAGCAGTACTTC,CASSLHGSGGPYEQYF
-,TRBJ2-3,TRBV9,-,TGTGCCAGCAGCGCCCCCCAAGATCCAGATACGCAGTATTTT,CASSAPQDPDTQYF
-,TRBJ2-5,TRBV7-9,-,TGTGCCAGCAGCCGCCCGACAGGACTCCAAGAGACCCAGTACTTC,CASSRPTGLQETQYF
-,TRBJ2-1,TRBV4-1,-,TGCGCCAGCAGCCAAGTAGCGGTTTTCTACAATGAGCAGTTCTTC,CASSQVAVFYNEQFF
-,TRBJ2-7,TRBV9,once,TGTGCCAGCAGCGTAGACGGGAGAAGCTCCTACGAGCAGTACTTC,CASSVDGRSSYEQYF
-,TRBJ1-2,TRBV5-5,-,TGTGCCAGCAGCTTGGTAACGGACGGCCTCTATGGCTACACCTTC,CASSLVTDGLYGYTF
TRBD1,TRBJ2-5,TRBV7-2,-,TGTGCCAGCAGCTTAGGTCAGGGGGCAGAGACCCAGTACTTC,CASSLGQGAETQYF
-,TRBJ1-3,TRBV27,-,TGTGCCAGCAGTTTGCTGGGAGGAAGCTCTGGAAACACCATATATTTT,CASSLLGGSSGNTIYF
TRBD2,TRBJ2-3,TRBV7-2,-,TGTGCCAGCAGCTACCGGGGGACTAGCGGGACCACAGATACGCAGTATTTT,CASSYRGTSGTTDTQYF
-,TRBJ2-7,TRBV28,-,TGTGCCAGCAACCCCACCCCGGGGTTTGAGCAGTACTTC,CASNPTPGFEQYF
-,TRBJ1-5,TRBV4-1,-,TGCGCCAGCAGCCAAGATATCACCTGGGACAATCAGCCCCAGCATTTT,CASSQDITWDNQPQHF
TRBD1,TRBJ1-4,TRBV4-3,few,TGCGCCAGCAGCCCGGGACAGGGCCATGAAAAACTGTTTTTT,CASSPGQGHEKLFF
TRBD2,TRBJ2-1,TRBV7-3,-,TGTGCCAGCAGCTTAGAGGGCGGGAGGAGGAATGAGCAGTTCTTC,CASSLEGGRRNEQFF
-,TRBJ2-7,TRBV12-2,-,TGTGCAAGTCGTCAACTCGGACTAGCGGGAACGGAGGAGCAGTACTTC,CASRQLGLAGTEEQYF
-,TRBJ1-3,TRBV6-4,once,TGTGCCAGCAGTGACTCGCGGCAGTGCCTCTCTGGAAACACCATATATTTT,CASSDSRQCLSGNTIYF
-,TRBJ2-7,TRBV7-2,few,TGTGCCAGCAGCGCAACCGGGCCCCAAACCTCCTACGAGCAGTACTTC,CASSATGPQTSYEQYF
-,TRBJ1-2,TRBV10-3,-,TGTGCCATCAGTGATGGGGCAGGCACCTATGGCTACACCTTC,CAISDGAGTYGYTF
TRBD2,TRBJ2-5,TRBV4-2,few,TGTGCCAGCAGCCAAGGACTAGCGGCTAGCCAAGAGACCCAGTACTTC,CASSQGLAASQETQYF
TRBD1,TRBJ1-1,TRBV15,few,TGTGCCACCAGCAGAAGGACAGGCCCGAACACTGAAGCTTTCTTT,CATSRRTGPNTEAFF
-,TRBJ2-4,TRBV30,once,TGTGCCTGGAGTGTACAAACGGGCGGTGTAGCCAAAAACATTCAGTACTTC,CAWSVQTGGVAKNIQYF
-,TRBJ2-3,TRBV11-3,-,TGTGCCAGCAGGTTAGCGTTGGGCACAGATACGCAGTATTTT,CASRLALGTDTQYF
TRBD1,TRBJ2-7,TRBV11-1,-,TGTGCCAGCAGCCCGGACAGGGTGGGCTACGAGCAGTACTTC,CASSPDRVGYEQYF
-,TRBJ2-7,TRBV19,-,TGTGCCAGCTCCGGGCCTCCGACCTACGAGCAGTACTTC,CASSGPPTYEQYF
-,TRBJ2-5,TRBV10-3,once,TGTGCCATCAGTGAACAAGAGACCCAGTACTTC,CAISEQETQYF
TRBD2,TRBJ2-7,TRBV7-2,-,TGTGCCAGCAGCGGACTAGGTTCCTACGAGCAGTACTTC,CASSGLGSYEQYF
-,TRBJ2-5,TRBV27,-,TGTGCCAGCAGTCTCCGTTTAGGGAGTGGGCAAGAGACCCAGTACTTC,CASSLRLGSGQETQYF
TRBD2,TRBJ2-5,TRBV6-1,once,TGTGCCAGCAGTGTTTCCGGGACTAGAGGGCAAGAGACCCAGTACTTC,CASSVSGTRGQETQYF
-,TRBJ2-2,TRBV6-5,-,TGTGCCAGCAGTCTCCGGGCAACGAACACCGGGGAGCTGTTTTTT,CASSLRATNTGELFF
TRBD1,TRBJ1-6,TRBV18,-,TGTGCCAGCTCAGGACCCGGGACAGGGAATAATTCACCCCTCCACTTT,CASSGPGTGNNSPLHF
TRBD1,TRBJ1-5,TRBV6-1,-,TGTGCCAGCAGTGCCCAGGGGGCAGGTTTTGGTCAGCCCCAGCATTTT,CASSAQGAGFGQPQHF
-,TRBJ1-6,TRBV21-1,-,TGTGCCAGCACCGATTCTCAAGGGGTGAATAATTCACCCCTCCACTTT,CASTDSQGVNNSPLHF
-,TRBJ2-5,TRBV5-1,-,TGCGCCAGCAGCCCCCTGACTACCCAAGAGACCCAGTACTTC,CASSPLTTQETQYF
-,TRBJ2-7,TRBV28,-,TGTGCCAGCAGTTTATCAGGGTACGAGCAGTACTTC,CASSLSGYEQYF
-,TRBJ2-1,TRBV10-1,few,TGCGCCAGTACTCGCAATGAGCAGTTCTTC,CASTRNEQFF
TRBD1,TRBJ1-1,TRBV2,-,TGTGCCAGCAAAAGGACAGGGATAGACACTGAAGCTTTCTTT,CASKRTGIDTEAFF
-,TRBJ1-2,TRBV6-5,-,TGTGCCAGCAGTCAAAATAACTATGGCTACACCTTC,CASSQNNYGYTF
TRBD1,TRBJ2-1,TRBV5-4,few,TGTGCCAGCAGCCAGCGGGACAGGGGCAATGAGCAGTTCTTC,CASSQRDRGNEQFF
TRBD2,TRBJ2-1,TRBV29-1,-,TGCAGCGTTGACTCTAGCGGGGTCTACAATGAGCAGTTCTTC,CSVDSSGVYNEQFF